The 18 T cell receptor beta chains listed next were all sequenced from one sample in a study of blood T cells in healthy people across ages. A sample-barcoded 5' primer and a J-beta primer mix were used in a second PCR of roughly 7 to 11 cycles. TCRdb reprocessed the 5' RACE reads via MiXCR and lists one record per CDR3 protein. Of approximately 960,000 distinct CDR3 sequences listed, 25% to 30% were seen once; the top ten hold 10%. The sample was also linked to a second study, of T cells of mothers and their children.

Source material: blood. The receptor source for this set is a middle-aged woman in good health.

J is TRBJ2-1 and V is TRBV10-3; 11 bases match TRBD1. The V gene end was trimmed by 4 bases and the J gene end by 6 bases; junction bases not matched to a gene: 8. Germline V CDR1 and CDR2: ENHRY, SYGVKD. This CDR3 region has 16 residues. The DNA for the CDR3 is TGTGCCATCAGTGTAGCCGGGACAGGGGGATTCAATGAGCAGTTCTTC. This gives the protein CAISVAGTGGFNEQFF.

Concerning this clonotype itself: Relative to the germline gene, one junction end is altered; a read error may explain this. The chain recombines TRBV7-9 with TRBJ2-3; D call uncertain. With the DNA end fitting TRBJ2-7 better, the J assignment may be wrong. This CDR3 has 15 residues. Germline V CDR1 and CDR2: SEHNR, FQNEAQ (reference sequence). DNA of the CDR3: TGTGTCAGCAGCTTAGTCCCCTCCATAACAGATACGCAGTACTTC. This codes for CVSSLVPSITDTQYF.

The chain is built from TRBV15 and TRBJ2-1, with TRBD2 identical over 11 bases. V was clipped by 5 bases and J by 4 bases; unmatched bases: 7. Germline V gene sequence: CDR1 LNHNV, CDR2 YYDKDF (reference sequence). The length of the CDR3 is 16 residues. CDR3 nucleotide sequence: TGTGCCACCAGCGCCCATAGCGGGGGGGATTACAATGAGCAGTTCTTC. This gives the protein CATSAHSGGDYNEQFF.

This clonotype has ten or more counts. CDR3 coding DNA: TGTGCCAGCATCACCGGGACAGGGTTTGGCTACACCTTC. It translates to CASITGTGFGYTF. The rearrangement joins TRBV28 to TRBJ1-2, with 9 bases lining up with TRBD1. The CDR3 extends over 13 amino acids. Germline trimming cut 7 bases from V and 7 bases from J; bases unmatched to any gene: 7. The V gene's germline CDR1 is MDHEN and CDR2 SYDVKM.

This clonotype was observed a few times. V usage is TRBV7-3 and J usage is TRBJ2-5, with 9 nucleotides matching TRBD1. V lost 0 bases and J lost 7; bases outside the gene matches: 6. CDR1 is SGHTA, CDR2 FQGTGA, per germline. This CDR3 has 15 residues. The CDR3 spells CASSLTAAGQGTQYF. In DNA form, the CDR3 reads TGTGCCAGCAGCTTAACGGCGGCGGGACAGGGGACCCAGTACTTC. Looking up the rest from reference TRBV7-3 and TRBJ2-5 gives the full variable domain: GAGVSQTPSNKVTEKGKYVELRCDPISGHTALYWYRQSLGQGPEFLIYFQGTGAADDSGLPNDRFFAVRPEGSVSTLKIQRTERGDSAVYLCASSLTAAGQGTQYFGPGTRLLVL.

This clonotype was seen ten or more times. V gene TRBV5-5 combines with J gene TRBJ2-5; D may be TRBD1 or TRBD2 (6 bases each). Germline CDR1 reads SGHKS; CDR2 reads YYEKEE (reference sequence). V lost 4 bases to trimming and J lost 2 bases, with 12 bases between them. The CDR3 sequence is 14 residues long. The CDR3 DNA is TGTGCCAGCAGCGGGGGGCCCTTTCAAGAGACCCAGTACTTC. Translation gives CASSGGPFQETQYF.

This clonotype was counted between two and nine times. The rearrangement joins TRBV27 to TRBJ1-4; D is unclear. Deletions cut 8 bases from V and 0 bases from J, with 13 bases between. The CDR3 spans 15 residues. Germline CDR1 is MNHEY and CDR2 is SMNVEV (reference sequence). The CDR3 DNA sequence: TGTGCCAGCCCCATCGGGCAGCCAACTAATGAAAAACTGTTTTTT. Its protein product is CASPIGQPTNEKLFF.

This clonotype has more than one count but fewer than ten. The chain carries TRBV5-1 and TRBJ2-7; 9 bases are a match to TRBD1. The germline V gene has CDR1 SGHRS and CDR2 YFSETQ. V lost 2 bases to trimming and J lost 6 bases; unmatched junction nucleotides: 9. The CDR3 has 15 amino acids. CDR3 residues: CASSFPGQGASEQYF. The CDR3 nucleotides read TGCGCCAGCAGCTTTCCGGGACAGGGTGCTTCCGAGCAGTACTTC. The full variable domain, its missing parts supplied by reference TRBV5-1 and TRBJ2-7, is KAGVTQTPRYLIKTRGQQVTLSCSPISGHRSVSWYQQTPGQGLQFLFEYFSETQRNKGNFPGRFSGRQFSNSRSEMNVSTLELGDSALYLCASSFPGQGASEQYFGPGTRLTVT.

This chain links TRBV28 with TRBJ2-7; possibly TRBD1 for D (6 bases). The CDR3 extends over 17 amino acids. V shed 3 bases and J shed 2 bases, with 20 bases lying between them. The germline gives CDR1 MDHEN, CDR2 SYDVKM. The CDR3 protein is CASSFLLLDRTTYEQYF. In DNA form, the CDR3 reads TGTGCCAGCAGTTTCCTCCTCTTGGACAGAACTACCTACGAGCAGTACTTC.

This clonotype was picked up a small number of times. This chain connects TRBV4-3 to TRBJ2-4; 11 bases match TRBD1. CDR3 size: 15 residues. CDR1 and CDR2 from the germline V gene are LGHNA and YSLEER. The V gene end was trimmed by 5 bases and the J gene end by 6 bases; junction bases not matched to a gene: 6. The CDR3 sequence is CASSSDRGRLNIQYF. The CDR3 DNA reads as TGCGCCAGCAGCTCGGACAGGGGGCGTCTAAACATTCAGTACTTC.

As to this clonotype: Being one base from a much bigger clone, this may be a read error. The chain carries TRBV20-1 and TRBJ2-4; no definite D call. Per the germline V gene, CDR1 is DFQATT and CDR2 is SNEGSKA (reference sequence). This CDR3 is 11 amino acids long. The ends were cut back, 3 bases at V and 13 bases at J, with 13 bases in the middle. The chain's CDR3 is CSASIREGQYF. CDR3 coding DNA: TGCAGTGCTAGCATCAGAGAAGGGCAGTACTTC.

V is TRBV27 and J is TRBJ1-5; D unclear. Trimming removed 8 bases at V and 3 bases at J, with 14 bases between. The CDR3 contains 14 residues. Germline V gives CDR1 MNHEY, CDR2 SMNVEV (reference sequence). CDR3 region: CASGDRYNNQPQHF. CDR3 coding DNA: TGTGCCAGCGGCGATAGATATAACAATCAGCCCCAGCATTTT.

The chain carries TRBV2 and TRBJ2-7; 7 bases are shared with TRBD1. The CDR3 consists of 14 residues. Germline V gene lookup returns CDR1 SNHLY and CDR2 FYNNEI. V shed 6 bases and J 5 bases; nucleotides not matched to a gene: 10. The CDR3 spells CASRDTGASHEQYF. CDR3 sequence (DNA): TGTGCCAGCAGGGATACAGGGGCGTCGCACGAGCAGTACTTC.

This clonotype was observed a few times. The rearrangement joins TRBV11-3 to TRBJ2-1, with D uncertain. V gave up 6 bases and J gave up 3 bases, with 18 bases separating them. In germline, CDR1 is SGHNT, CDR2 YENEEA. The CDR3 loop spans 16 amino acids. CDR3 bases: TGTGCCAGCAGTTTCGCCTCGACGACCTTCTACAATGAGCAGTTCTTC. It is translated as CASSFASTTFYNEQFF.

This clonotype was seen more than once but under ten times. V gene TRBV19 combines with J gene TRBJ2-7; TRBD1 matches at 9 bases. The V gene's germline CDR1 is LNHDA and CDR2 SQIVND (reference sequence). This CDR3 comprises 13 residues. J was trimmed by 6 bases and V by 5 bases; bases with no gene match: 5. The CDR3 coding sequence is TGTGCCAGTAGTCCAGGGACAGGGAGCGAGCAGTACTTC. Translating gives CASSPGTGSEQYF.

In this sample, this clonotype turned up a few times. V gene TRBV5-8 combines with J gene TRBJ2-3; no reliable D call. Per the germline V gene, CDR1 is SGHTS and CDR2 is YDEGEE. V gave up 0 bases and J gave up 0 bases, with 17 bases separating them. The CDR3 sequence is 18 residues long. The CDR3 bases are TGTGCCAGCAGCTTGGTTGTCTTTTGGTCAACTAGCACAGATACGCAGTATTTT. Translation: CASSLVVFWSTSTDTQYF.

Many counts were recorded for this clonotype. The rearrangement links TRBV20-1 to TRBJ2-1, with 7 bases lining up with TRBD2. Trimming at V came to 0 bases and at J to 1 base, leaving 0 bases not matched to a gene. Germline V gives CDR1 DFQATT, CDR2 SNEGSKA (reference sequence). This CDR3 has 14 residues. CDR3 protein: CSARDGGSYNEQFF. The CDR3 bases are TGCAGTGCTAGAGACGGGGGGTCCTACAATGAGCAGTTCTTC.

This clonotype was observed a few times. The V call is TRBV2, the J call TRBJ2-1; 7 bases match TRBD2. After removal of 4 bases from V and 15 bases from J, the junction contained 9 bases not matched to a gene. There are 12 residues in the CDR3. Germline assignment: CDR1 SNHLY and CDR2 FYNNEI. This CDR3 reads CASSALASDWFF. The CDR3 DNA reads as TGTGCCAGCAGTGCACTAGCGTCGGATTGGTTCTTC. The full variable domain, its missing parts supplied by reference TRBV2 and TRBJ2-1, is EPEVTQTPSHQVTQMGQEVILRCVPISNHLYFYWYRQILGQKVEFLVSFYNNEISEKSEIFDDQFSVERPDGSNFTLKIRSTKLEDSAMYFCASSALASDWFFGPGTRLTVL.